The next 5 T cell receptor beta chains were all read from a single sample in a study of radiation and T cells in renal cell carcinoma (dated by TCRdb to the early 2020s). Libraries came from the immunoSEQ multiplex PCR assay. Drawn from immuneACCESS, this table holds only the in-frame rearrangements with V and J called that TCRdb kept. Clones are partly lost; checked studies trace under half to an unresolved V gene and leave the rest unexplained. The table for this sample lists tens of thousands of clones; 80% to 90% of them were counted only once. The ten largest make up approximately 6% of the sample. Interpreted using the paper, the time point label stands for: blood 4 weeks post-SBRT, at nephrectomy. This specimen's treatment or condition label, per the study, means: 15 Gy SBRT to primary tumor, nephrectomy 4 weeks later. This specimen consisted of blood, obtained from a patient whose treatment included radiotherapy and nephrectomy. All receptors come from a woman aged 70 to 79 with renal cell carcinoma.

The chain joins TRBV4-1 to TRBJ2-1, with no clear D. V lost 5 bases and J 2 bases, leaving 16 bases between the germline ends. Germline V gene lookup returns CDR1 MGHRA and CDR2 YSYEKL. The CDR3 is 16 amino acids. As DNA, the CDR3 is TGCGCCAGCAGCGAGTCCCAAGCGTTTACCTACAATGAGCAGTTCTTC. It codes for CASSESQAFTYNEQFF.

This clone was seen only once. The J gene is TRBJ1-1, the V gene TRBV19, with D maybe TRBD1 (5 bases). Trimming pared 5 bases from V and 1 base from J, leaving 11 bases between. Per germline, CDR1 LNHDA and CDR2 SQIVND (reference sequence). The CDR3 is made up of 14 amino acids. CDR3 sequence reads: CASSPGLENTEAFF. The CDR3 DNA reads TGTGCCAGTAGTCCAGGGTTGGAGAACACTGAAGCTTTCTTT.

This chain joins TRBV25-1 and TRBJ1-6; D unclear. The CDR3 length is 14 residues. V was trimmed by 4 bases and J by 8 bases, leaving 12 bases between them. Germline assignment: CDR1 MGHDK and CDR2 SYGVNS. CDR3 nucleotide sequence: TGTGCCAGCAGTGCACAAAGAACCTATTCACCCCTCCACTTT. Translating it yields CASSAQRTYSPLHF.

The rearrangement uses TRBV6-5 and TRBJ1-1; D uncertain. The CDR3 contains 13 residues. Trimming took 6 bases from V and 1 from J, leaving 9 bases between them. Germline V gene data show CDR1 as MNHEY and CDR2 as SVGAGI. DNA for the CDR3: TGTGCCAGCAGCCGGAGCCAGAACACTGAAGCTTTCTTT. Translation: CASSRSQNTEAFF.

CDR3 sequence reads: CASSLLGAGTEQFF. The CDR3 DNA is TGTGCCAGCAGCTTGTTGGGAGCCGGGACGGAGCAGTTCTTC. V gene TRBV5-4 combines with J gene TRBJ2-1; D is perhaps TRBD1 or TRBD2 (5 bases each). The CDR3 consists of 14 residues. V was trimmed by 1 base and J by 10 bases, leaving 15 bases between them. Germline V gives CDR1 SGHNT, CDR2 YYREEE (reference sequence).